The 10 T cell receptor beta chains below come from one sample, sequenced in a study. TCRdb processed the RT-PCR reads anew with MiXCR; each CDR3 protein has one entry. The data hold 550,000 to 750,000 distinct CDR3 sequences, with approximately 14% observed a single time. The sequenced sample was memory CD4+ T cells from blood. Receptors originate from a female donor in good health, serving as a healthy control.

This chain joins TRBV20-1 and TRBJ2-3, with D hard to call. This CDR3 is 17 amino acids long. The germline gives CDR1 DFQATT, CDR2 SNEGSKA (reference sequence). Trimming stripped 1 base from V and 0 bases from J, with 17 bases between. CDR3 in amino acids: CSARGSGRHRSTDTQYF. The CDR3 DNA is TGCAGTGCTAGAGGATCGGGTAGGCACCGAAGCACAGATACGCAGTATTTT.

This clonotype was seen only a few times. The V call is TRBV2, the J call TRBJ1-1; 8 bases line up with TRBD1. Per the germline V gene, CDR1 is SNHLY and CDR2 is FYNNEI. This CDR3 comprises 14 residues. The V gene end was trimmed by 4 bases and the J gene end by 5 bases; junction bases not matched to a gene: 6. CDR3 coding DNA: TGTGCCAGCAGTGTAGGGGACAGGATGACTGAAGCTTTCTTT. Translation gives CASSVGDRMTEAFF.

This clonotype was seen a handful of times. The J gene is TRBJ2-5, the V gene TRBV20-1, with D unresolved. Trimming stripped 6 bases from V and 7 bases from J, with 9 bases between. This CDR3 has 10 residues. Looked up from germline, CDR1 is DFQATT and CDR2 is SNEGSKA (reference sequence). The CDR3 DNA reads as TGCAGTGCCGAGGATGGGACCCAGTACTTC. Amino acid sequence: CSAEDGTQYF.

V usage is TRBV20-1 and J usage is TRBJ1-1, with 9 bases fitting TRBD1. Germline CDR1 reads DFQATT; CDR2 reads SNEGSKA (reference sequence). V shed 5 bases, J shed 7 bases, and the junction held 8 bases outside the gene matches. The CDR3 is 13 amino acids. CDR3 coding DNA: TGCAGTGCTCGACAGGGGGGCCTTAGTGAAGCTTTCTTT. Its protein is CSARQGGLSEAFF.

The table lists this clonotype with a few counts. A much more abundant neighbour one base away suggests this may be a read error. The gene calls are TRBV24-1 and TRBJ2-5; 7 nucleotides line up with TRBD2. Germline V gene lookup returns CDR1 KGHDR and CDR2 SFDVKD. The CDR3 has 16 residues. V dropped 3 bases and J dropped 7; count of bases not matched to a gene: 13. In DNA, the CDR3 is TGTGCCACCAGTGATCCCGGGGAGGGCCTTTTGGTGACCCAGTACTTC. Its protein product is CATSDPGEGLLVTQYF.

The sample holds a few counts of this clonotype. The genes are TRBV5-1 and TRBJ2-2; D is possibly TRBD2 (5 bases). The CDR3 runs to 15 residues. V was clipped by 2 bases and J by 5 bases, with 13 bases between them. Germline CDR1 SGHRS, CDR2 YFSETQ. The CDR3 loop is CASSFTEGGTGELFF. Here the CDR3 DNA reads TGCGCCAGCAGCTTCACAGAGGGTGGAACCGGGGAGCTGTTTTTT.

The sample holds a few counts of this clonotype. This chain links TRBV9 with TRBJ2-7, with D possibly being TRBD1 or TRBD2 (5 bases each). Deletions cut 4 bases from V and 3 bases from J, with 14 bases between. From germline, CDR1 is SGDLS and CDR2 YYNGEE. The CDR3 has 14 residues. CDR3 residues: CASSQRWGFYEQYF. Written as DNA, the CDR3 is TGTGCCAGCAGCCAGAGGTGGGGGTTCTACGAGCAGTACTTC.

This clonotype was seen only a few times. The genes are TRBV21-1 and TRBJ2-1; the table's D call TRBD1 went unverified against the DNA. TRBV21-1 is a pseudogene segment. The CDR3 loop spans 11 amino acids. CDR3 amino acids: CASPSRNEQFF. The CDR3 DNA follows: TGTGCCTCCCCATCCCGGAATGAGCAGTTCTTC.

Comment on this clonotype: One base away lies a much larger clone, so this may be a sequencing read error. The V gene is TRBV28, the J gene TRBJ2-3; tentatively, D is TRBD2 (6 bases). This CDR3 region has 16 residues. The germline V and J ends were trimmed by 5 bases and 4 bases, with 19 bases remaining between them. Germline CDR1 reads MDHEN; CDR2 reads SYDVKM. CDR3 sequence (DNA): TGTGCCAGCAGTACCACTAGAGGGAGGTGGGCAGATACGCAGTATTTT. Its protein is CASSTTRGRWADTQYF.

This clonotype was detected a few times. The chain couples TRBV28 to TRBJ2-7; unclear D gene. The germline V gene has CDR1 MDHEN and CDR2 SYDVKM. Trimming cost V 3 bases and J 2 bases, with 11 bases left between them. This CDR3 spans 14 amino acids. The CDR3 here is CASSLVQETYEQYF. CDR3 bases: TGTGCCAGCAGTTTGGTGCAGGAGACCTACGAGCAGTACTTC.